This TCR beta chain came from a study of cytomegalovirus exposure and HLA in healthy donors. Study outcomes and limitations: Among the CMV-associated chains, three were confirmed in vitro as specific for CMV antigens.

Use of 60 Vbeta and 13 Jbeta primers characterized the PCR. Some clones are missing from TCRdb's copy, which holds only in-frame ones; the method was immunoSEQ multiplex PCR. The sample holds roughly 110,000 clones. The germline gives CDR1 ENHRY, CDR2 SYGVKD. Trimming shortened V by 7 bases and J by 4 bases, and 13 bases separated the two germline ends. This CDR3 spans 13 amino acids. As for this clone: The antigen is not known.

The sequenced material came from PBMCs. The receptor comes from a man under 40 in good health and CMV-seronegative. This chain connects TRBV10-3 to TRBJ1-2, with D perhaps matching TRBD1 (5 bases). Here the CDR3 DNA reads TGTGCCATCACTACGGGGGGTTCCTATGGCTACACCTTC. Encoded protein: CAITTGGSYGYTF.